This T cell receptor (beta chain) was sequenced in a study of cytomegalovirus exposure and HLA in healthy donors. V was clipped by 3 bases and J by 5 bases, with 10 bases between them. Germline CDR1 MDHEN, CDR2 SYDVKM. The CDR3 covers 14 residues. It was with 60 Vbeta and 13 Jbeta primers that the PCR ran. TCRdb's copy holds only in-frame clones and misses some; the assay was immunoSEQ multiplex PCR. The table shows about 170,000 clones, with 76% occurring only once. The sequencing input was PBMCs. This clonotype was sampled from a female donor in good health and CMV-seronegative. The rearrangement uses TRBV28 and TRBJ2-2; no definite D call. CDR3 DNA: TGTGCCAGCAGTTTCGTACTGGTGACCGGGGAGCTGTTTTTT. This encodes CASSFVLVTGELFF.